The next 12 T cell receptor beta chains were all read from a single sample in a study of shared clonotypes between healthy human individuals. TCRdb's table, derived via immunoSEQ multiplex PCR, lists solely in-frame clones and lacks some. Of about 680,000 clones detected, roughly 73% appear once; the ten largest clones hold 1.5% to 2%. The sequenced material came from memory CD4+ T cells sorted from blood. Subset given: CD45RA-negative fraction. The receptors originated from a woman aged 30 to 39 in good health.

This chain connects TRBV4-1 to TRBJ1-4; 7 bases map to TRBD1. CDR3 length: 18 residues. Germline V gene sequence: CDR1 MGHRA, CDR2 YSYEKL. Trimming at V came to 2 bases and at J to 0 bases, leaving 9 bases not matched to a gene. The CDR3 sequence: CASSQSPGQSATNEKLFF. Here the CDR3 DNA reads TGCGCCAGCAGCCAAAGCCCGGGACAGAGTGCAACTAATGAAAAACTGTTTTTT.

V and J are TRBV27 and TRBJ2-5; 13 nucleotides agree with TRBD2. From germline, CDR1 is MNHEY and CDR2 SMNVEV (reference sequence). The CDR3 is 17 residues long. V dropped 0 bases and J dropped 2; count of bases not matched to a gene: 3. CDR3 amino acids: CASSLSRTSGRQETQYF. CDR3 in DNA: TGTGCCAGCAGTTTATCGAGGACTAGCGGGAGACAAGAGACCCAGTACTTC.

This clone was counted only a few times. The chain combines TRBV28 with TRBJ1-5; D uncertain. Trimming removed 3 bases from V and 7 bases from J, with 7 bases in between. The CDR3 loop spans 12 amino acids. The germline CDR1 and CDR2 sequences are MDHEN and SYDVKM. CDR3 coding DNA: TGTGCCAGCAGTTTCTCGGGACAGCCCCAGCATTTT. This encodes CASSFSGQPQHF.

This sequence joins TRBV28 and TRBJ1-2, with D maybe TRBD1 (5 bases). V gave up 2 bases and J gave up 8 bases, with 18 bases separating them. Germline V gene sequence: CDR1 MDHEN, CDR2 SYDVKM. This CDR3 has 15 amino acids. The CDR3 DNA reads TGTGCCAGCAGTTTAGGCCAGGGAGTGGGCTTAGGCTACACCTTC. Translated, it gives CASSLGQGVGLGYTF.

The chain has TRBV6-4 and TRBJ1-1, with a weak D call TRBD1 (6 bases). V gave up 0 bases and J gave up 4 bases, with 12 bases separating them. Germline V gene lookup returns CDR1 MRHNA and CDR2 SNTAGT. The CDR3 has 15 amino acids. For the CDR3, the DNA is TGTGCCAGCAGTGACTCTGGGGGGCACGGCACTGAAGCTTTCTTT. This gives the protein CASSDSGGHGTEAFF.

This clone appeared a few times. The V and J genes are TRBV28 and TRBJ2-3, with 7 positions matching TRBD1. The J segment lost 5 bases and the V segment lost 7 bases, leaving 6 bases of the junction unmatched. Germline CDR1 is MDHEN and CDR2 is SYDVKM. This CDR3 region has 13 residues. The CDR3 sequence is CASTHQGVDTQYF. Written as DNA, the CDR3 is TGTGCCAGCACCCACCAGGGGGTAGATACGCAGTATTTT.

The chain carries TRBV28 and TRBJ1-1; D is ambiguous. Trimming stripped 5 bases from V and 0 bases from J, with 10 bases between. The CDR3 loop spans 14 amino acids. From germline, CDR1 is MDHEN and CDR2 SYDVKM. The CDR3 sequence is CASSVLSMNTEAFF. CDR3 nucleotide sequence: TGTGCCAGCAGTGTGCTGTCCATGAACACTGAAGCTTTCTTT.

The CDR3: CASSVTGTQETQYF. DNA of the CDR3: TGTGCCAGCAGCGTGACAGGTACTCAAGAGACCCAGTACTTC. The chain uses TRBV5-4 and TRBJ2-5, with D possibly matching TRBD1 (6 bases). CDR1 is SGHNT, CDR2 YYREEE, per germline (reference sequence). V lost 4 bases and J 2 bases, leaving 12 bases between the germline ends. The CDR3 has 14 residues. The entire variable domain, with the rest obtained from reference TRBV5-4 and TRBJ2-5, is as follows: ETGVTQSPTHLIKTRGQQVTLRCSSQSGHNTVSWYQQALGQGPQFIFQYYREEENGRGNFPPRFSGLQFPNYSSELNVNALELDDSALYLCASSVTGTQETQYFGPGTRLLVL.

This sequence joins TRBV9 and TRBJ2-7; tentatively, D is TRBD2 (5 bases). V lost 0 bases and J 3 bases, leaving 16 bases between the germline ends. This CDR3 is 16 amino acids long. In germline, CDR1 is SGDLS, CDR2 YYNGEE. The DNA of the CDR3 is TGTGCCAGCAGCGTAGGCGCAGGCGAGGGAGTCTACGAGCAGTACTTC. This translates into CASSVGAGEGVYEQYF.

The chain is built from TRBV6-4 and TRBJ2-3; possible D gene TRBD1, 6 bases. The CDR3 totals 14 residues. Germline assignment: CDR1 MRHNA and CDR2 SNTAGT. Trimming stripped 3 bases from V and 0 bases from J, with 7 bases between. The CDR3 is CASSETGSTDTQYF. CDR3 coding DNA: TGTGCCAGCAGTGAAACAGGGAGCACAGATACGCAGTATTTT.

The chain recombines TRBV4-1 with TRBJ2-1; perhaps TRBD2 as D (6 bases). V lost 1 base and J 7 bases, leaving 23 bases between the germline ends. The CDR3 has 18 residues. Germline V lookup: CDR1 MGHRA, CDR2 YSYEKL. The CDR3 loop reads CASSQGRLSGPSRNEQFF. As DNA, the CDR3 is TGCGCCAGCAGCCAAGGTCGACTAAGCGGGCCTTCGCGGAATGAGCAGTTCTTC.

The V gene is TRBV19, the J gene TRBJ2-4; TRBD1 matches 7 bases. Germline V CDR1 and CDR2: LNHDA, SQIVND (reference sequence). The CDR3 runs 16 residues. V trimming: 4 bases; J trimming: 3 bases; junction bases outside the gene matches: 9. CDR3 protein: CASSTRTGQGKNIQYF. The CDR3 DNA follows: TGTGCCAGTAGTACACGGACAGGTCAAGGCAAAAACATTCAGTACTTC.